What follows describes a single T cell receptor beta chain. The data stem from a study of blood T cell repertoires in COVID-19. Study-wide context: COVID-19 samples from acute and convalescent phases originated in the United States, Italy and Spain. Sources were T cells, B-cell-depleted T cells, or PBMCs; the material itself was cDNA or gDNA.

Original data processing: Scientists estimated how many nucleated cells there were by amplifying reference gene primers. Measured with immunoSEQ multiplex PCR; TCRdb has only the in-frame clones, and not every one. V, J and clone size reflect that table, while D and trimming were determined from the DNA. Among fewer than 120,000 clones, almost 80% were seen once, and the ten largest hold under 20%. V trimming: 6 bases; J trimming: 2 bases; junction bases outside the gene matches: 4. The CDR3 runs 15 residues. CDR1 is SNHLY and CDR2 is FYNNEI in the germline V gene. The specimen was peripheral blood. The chain carries TRBV2 and TRBJ1-5; 10 bases map to TRBD1. This TCR was sampled from an elderly woman with active or convalescent COVID-19. CDR3 nucleotides: TGTGCCAGCAGCCCCGGGACAGGGGGCAATCAGCCCCAGCATTTT. This sequence encodes CASSPGTGGNQPQHF. The full variable domain, rest sourced from reference TRBV2 and TRBJ1-5, is EPEVTQTPSHQVTQMGQEVILRCVPISNHLYFYWYRQILGQKVEFLVSFYNNEISEKSEIFDDQFSVERPDGSNFTLKIRSTKLEDSAMYFCASSPGTGGNQPQHFGDGTRLSIL.